Listed here are 26 T cell receptor beta chains from one sample, sequenced in a study of CD8 T cells in Susac syndrome. Random hexamers served to reverse transcribe roughly 0.45 to 1 ug RNA. TCRdb recomputed calls from the immunoSEQ multiplex PCR reads with MiXCR, one row per CDR3 protein. The sample lists about 120,000 distinct CDR3 sequences; around 95% were seen once. The sequenced material came from CD4+ T cells from PBMCs. These receptors all stem from a human donor in good health.

The count of this clonotype is one. V is TRBV7-6 and J is TRBJ2-1; TRBD2 agrees at 11 bases. The ends lost 5 bases at V and 7 bases at J; junction bases unmatched: 7. This CDR3 has 15 residues. From germline, CDR1 is SGHVS and CDR2 FNYEAQ. Written as DNA, the CDR3 is TGTGCCAGCAGCCTGACTAGCGGGACTTCGAATGAGCAGTTCTTC. Protein: CASSLTSGTSNEQFF.

The chain combines TRBV7-2 with TRBJ2-3, with D possibly being TRBD2 (6 bases). V dropped 2 bases and J dropped 10 bases, with 10 bases sitting between them. The CDR3 loop spans 12 amino acids. From germline, CDR1 is SGHTA and CDR2 FQGNSA. The CDR3 loop is CASSLLAGSQYF. In DNA form, the CDR3 reads TGTGCCAGCAGCTTACTGGCGGGATCGCAGTATTTT.

In this sample, this clonotype turned up once. The rearrangement uses TRBV7-2 and TRBJ2-1; perhaps TRBD2 as D (5 bases). This CDR3 has 12 residues. Trimming took 1 base from V and 13 from J, leaving 11 bases between them. The germline CDR1 and CDR2 sequences are SGHTA and FQGNSA. This chain's CDR3 is CASSLGADHQFF. The CDR3 bases are TGTGCCAGCAGCTTAGGAGCGGATCATCAGTTCTTC.

V and J are TRBV5-1 and TRBJ2-7; 9 nucleotides agree with TRBD2. This CDR3 contains 17 residues. The germline V gene encodes CDR1 SGHRS and CDR2 YFSETQ. V shed 2 bases, J shed 2 bases, and the junction held 11 bases outside the gene matches. The CDR3 sequence: CASSFALAGAAPYEQYF. CDR3 DNA sequence: TGCGCCAGCAGCTTTGCGTTAGCGGGAGCCGCCCCCTACGAGCAGTACTTC.

CDR3 region: CASSSLERPPLHF. CDR3 nucleotides: TGTGCCAGCAGCTCACTGGAGAGACCACCCCTCCACTTT. The chain recombines TRBV5-6 with TRBJ1-6; D remains ambiguous. Germline CDR1 reads SGHDT; CDR2 reads YYEEEE. This CDR3 has 13 amino acids. V dropped 3 bases and J dropped 11 bases, with 12 bases sitting between them.

The chain links TRBV12-3 or TRBV12-4 to TRBJ2-5; D perhaps matches TRBD2 (5 bases). Trimming pared 6 bases from V and 3 bases from J, leaving 23 bases between. This CDR3 has 17 amino acids. The CDR3 bases are TGTGCCAGCAGCCCTAGATTTGCTCGGGGAAGGGAAGAGACCCAGTACTTC. This translates into CASSPRFARGREETQYF.

V gene TRBV29-1 combines with J gene TRBJ1-2; possibly TRBD1 for D (5 bases). Between the trimmed V and J ends, which lost 7 bases and 7 bases, there was a span of 16 bases. The CDR3 is 12 residues long. Germline lookup yields CDR1 SQVTM and CDR2 ANQGSEA. The CDR3 loop is CSAEGQGPGYTF. The CDR3 DNA reads TGCAGCGCCGAGGGGCAGGGTCCTGGCTACACCTTC.

The rearrangement joins TRBV12-3 or TRBV12-4 to TRBJ2-3; 12 bases agree with TRBD2. Germline trimming cut 1 base from V and 6 bases from J; bases unmatched to any gene: 5. The CDR3 length is 16 residues. CDR3 coding DNA: TGTGCCAGCAGTTTAGGACTAGCGGGAGAGGCGGATACGCAGTATTTT. This encodes CASSLGLAGEADTQYF.

This sequence joins TRBV30 and TRBJ2-3; D is perhaps TRBD2 (6 bases). Germline CDR1 reads GTSNPN; CDR2 reads SVGIG (reference sequence). The V end lost 5 bases, the J end lost 5 bases, and 20 bases lay between the germline ends. The CDR3 runs 15 residues. The CDR3 region is CAWSASATKKDTQYF. As DNA, the CDR3 is TGTGCCTGGTCTGCTAGCGCCACCAAGAAAGATACGCAGTATTTT.

The chain uses TRBV3-1 and TRBJ2-1; 11 bases map to TRBD2. In germline, CDR1 is LGHDT, CDR2 YNNKEL (reference sequence). V was clipped by 4 bases and J by 4 bases; unmatched bases: 6. The CDR3 has 16 amino acids. CDR3 loop: CASSPRTSGLYNEQFF. The CDR3 bases are TGTGCCAGCAGCCCAAGGACTAGCGGGCTGTACAATGAGCAGTTCTTC.

This chain uses TRBV2 with TRBJ2-3; TRBD2 matches 7 bases. This CDR3 contains 13 residues. Losses at the gene ends were 7 bases for V and 5 bases for J; bases not matched to a gene: 6. Germline V lookup: CDR1 SNHLY, CDR2 FYNNEI. Here the CDR3 reads CASNPGRGDTQYF. CDR3 DNA: TGTGCCAGCAATCCAGGGAGGGGAGATACGCAGTATTTT.

This rearrangement joins TRBV4-2 to TRBJ2-2; D gene ambiguous. The CDR3 sequence is 15 residues long. Germline values: CDR1 LGHNA, CDR2 YNFKEQ. The ends were cut back, 1 base at V and 2 bases at J, with 8 bases in the middle. The CDR3 protein is CASSQAMGNTGELFF. CDR3 DNA sequence: TGTGCCAGCAGCCAAGCAATGGGAAACACCGGGGAGCTGTTTTTT.

The CDR3, as DNA: TGTGCCAGCAGCAAATGGGGGCACACGAACACCGGGGAGCTGTTTTTT. Translating gives CASSKWGHTNTGELFF. The chain employs TRBV21-1 and TRBJ2-2; TRBD1, the D gene given by the table, was not confirmed from the DNA. TRBV21-1 is listed as a pseudogene. The CDR3 runs to 16 residues.

The V call is TRBV7-9, the J call TRBJ2-3; 7 nucleotides agree with TRBD2. Germline V gene data show CDR1 as SEHNR and CDR2 as FQNEAQ (reference sequence). Trimming cost V 3 bases and J 4 bases; bases outside gene matches: 1. CDR3 size: 13 residues. The CDR3 loop reads CASSFRGADTQYF. CDR3 DNA: TGTGCCAGCAGCTTCCGGGGGGCAGATACGCAGTATTTT. The full variable domain, its missing parts supplied by reference TRBV7-9 and TRBJ2-3, is DTGVSQNPRHKITKRGQNVTFRCDPISEHNRLYWYRQTLGQGPEFLTYFQNEAQLEKSRLLSDRFSAERPKGSFSTLEIQRTEQGDSAMYLCASSFRGADTQYFGPGTRLTVL.

This clonotype was observed a handful of times. One junction end does not reproduce the germline sequence, and a read error may be involved. The rearrangement links TRBV29-1 to TRBJ1-2, with no clear D. The CDR3 has 10 amino acids. Germline CDR1 is SQVTM and CDR2 is ANQGSEA. The CDR3 DNA sequence: TGCAGCGTCGAAGCCAGGGGCTACACCTTC. It translates to CSVEARGYTF.

V and J are TRBV20-1 and TRBJ2-3, with D perhaps matching TRBD1 (5 bases). CDR3 length: 14 residues. Germline assignment: CDR1 DFQATT and CDR2 SNEGSKA (reference sequence). V lost 6 bases to trimming and J lost 4 bases, with 17 bases between them. The CDR3 loop reads CSAISHLGPDTQYF. For the CDR3, the DNA is TGCAGTGCAATTAGCCACCTGGGGCCAGATACGCAGTATTTT.

The chain links TRBV30 to TRBJ2-3; 8 bases are shared with TRBD2. Germline trimming cut 7 bases from V and 6 bases from J; bases unmatched to any gene: 21. CDR3 length: 17 residues. Germline loops: CDR1 GTSNPN, CDR2 SVGIG (reference sequence). The CDR3 DNA follows: TGTGCCTATGGACCCCCGGGCGGGAGGTCGGACCGGGATACGCAGTATTTT. Translation gives CAYGPPGGRSDRDTQYF.

A single count supports this clonotype. The chain is built from TRBV12-3 or TRBV12-4 and TRBJ2-1; TRBD2 aligns across 11 bases. The CDR3 loop spans 16 amino acids. Unmatched junction bases numbered 4, after V lost 2 bases and J lost 4 bases. The CDR3 nucleotides are TGTGCCAGCAGTTTACCCGGGACTAGCGGTTACAATGAGCAGTTCTTC. Amino acid sequence: CASSLPGTSGYNEQFF.

V gene TRBV7-2 combines with J gene TRBJ2-2; 7 nucleotides match TRBD1. The CDR3 covers 16 residues. The germline CDR1 and CDR2 sequences are SGHTA and FQGNSA. The V gene end was trimmed by 5 bases and the J gene end by 1 base; junction bases not matched to a gene: 7. The CDR3, as DNA: TGTGCCAGCAGCCTGACAGGGATAGGGAACACCGGGGAGCTGTTTTTT. As protein: CASSLTGIGNTGELFF.

This clonotype has just one count. The V and J genes are TRBV20-1 and TRBJ2-5; TRBD1 matches 9 bases. V was pared by 5 bases and J by 0 bases, with 4 bases of the junction left unmatched. The germline V gene encodes CDR1 DFQATT and CDR2 SNEGSKA (reference sequence). The CDR3 extends over 14 amino acids. Written as DNA, the CDR3 is TGCAGTGCTGCCGGGACAGGGAACCAAGAGACCCAGTACTTC. Its translation is CSAAGTGNQETQYF.

The rearrangement uses TRBV4-3 and TRBJ2-7; D possibly corresponds to TRBD2 (5 bases). The length of the CDR3 is 14 residues. Trimming took 0 bases from V and 3 from J, leaving 9 bases between them. Germline loops: CDR1 LGHNA, CDR2 YSLEER. This chain's CDR3 is CASSQDTGGYEQYF. As DNA, the CDR3 is TGCGCCAGCAGCCAAGATACCGGAGGCTACGAGCAGTACTTC.

The J gene is TRBJ1-2, the V gene TRBV28; no clear D. The V end lost 7 bases, the J end lost 6 bases, and 18 bases lay between the germline ends. This CDR3 is 14 amino acids long. Germline V gene data show CDR1 as MDHEN and CDR2 as SYDVKM. CDR3 in DNA: TGTGCCAGCATCTCCATTGGCAGAGGCGATGGCTACACCTTC. It yields the protein CASISIGRGDGYTF.

The chain uses TRBV7-9 and TRBJ2-1; 9 nucleotides agree with TRBD2. Germline V gene data show CDR1 as SEHNR and CDR2 as FQNEAQ (reference sequence). After removal of 5 bases from V and 5 bases from J, the junction contained 7 bases not matched to a gene. The CDR3 is 15 residues long. DNA for the CDR3: TGTGCCAGCAGCGCGGCGGGAGGGTCCCACAATGAGCAGTTCTTC. Translated: CASSAAGGSHNEQFF.

The rearrangement links TRBV19 to TRBJ1-5; 8 nucleotides line up with TRBD1. With V trimmed by 5 bases and J by 1 base, 4 bases remained unmatched. The CDR3 contains 15 residues. Germline V gene data show CDR1 as LNHDA and CDR2 as SQIVND (reference sequence). DNA for the CDR3: TGTGCCAGTAGTGGGGGACAGGCCAGCAATCAGCCCCAGCATTTT. Amino acid sequence: CASSGGQASNQPQHF. Together with reference TRBV19 and TRBJ1-5, the CDR3 gives the full variable domain: DGGITQSPKYLFRKEGQNVTLSCEQNLNHDAMYWYRQDPGQGLRLIYYSQIVNDFQKGDIAEGYSVSREKKESFPLTVTSAQKNPTAFYLCASSGGQASNQPQHFGDGTRLSIL.

The chain employs TRBV9 and TRBJ2-7; 8 nucleotides align to TRBD2. Germline V gene lookup returns CDR1 SGDLS and CDR2 YYNGEE. J gave up 3 bases and V 4 bases, and 6 bases lay outside the gene matches. This CDR3 has 14 amino acids. The CDR3 DNA reads TGTGCCAGCAGCCCCGGGGGGGCCGACTACGAGCAGTACTTC. Translated, it gives CASSPGGADYEQYF.

The gene calls are TRBV4-2 and TRBJ1-3, with D uncertain. Germline CDR1 and CDR2: LGHNA and YNFKEQ. The CDR3 length is 13 residues. V was shortened by 0 bases and J by 6 bases, with 6 bases between the two germline ends. The CDR3 DNA sequence: TGTGCCAGCAGCCAAGAATTTCAAAACACCATATATTTT. Protein sequence: CASSQEFQNTIYF.